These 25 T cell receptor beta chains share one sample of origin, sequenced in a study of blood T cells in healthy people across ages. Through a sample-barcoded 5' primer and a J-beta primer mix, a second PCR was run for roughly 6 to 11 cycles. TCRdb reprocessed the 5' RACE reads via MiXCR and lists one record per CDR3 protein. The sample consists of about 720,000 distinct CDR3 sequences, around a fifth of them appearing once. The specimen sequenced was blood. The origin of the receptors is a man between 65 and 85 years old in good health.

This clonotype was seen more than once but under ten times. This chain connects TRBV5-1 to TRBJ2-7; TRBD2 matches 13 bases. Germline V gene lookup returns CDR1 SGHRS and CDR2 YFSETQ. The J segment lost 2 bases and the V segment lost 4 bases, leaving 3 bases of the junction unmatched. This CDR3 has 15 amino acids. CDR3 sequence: CASSTTSGGAYEQYF. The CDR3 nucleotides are TGCGCCAGCAGCACTACTAGCGGGGGGGCCTACGAGCAGTACTTC. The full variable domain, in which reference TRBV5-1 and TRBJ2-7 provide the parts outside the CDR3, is KAGVTQTPRYLIKTRGQQVTLSCSPISGHRSVSWYQQTPGQGLQFLFEYFSETQRNKGNFPGRFSGRQFSNSRSEMNVSTLELGDSALYLCASSTTSGGAYEQYFGPGTRLTVT.

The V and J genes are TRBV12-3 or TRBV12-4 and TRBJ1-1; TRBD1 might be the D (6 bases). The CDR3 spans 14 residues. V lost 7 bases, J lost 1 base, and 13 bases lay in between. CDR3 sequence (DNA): TGTGCCAGCACCCTGGACAGAGCGAACACTGAAGCTTTCTTT. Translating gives CASTLDRANTEAFF.

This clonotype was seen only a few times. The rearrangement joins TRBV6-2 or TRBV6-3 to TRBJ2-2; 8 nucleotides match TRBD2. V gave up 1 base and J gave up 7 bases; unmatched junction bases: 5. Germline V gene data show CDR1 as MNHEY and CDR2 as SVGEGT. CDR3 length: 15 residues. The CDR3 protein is CASSYWAGGLGELFF. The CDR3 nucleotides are TGTGCCAGCAGTTACTGGGCGGGAGGACTCGGGGAGCTGTTTTTT.

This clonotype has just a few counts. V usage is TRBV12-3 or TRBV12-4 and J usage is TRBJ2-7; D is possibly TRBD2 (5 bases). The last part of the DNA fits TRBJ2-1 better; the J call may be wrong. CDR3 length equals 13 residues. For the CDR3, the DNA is TGTGCCAGCAGTTTGTGGGAGTACAATGAGCAGTTCTTC. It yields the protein CASSLWEYNEQFF.

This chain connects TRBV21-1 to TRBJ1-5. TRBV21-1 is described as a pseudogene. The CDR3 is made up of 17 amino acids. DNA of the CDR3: TGTGCCAGCAGCCGTGTCTGGAGGGGGCCCTCCAATCAGCCCCAGCATTTT. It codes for CASSRVWRGPSNQPQHF.

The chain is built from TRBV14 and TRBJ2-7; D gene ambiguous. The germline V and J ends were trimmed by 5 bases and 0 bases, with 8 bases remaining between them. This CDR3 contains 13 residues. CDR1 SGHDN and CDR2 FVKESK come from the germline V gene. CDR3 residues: CASSGPNSYEQYV. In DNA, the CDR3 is TGTGCCAGCAGCGGACCGAACTCCTACGAGCAGTACGTC.

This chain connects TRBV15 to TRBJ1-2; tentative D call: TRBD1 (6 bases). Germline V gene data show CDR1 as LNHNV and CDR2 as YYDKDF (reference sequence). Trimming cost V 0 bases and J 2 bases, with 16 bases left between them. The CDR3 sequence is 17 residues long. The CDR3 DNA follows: TGTGCCACCAGCAGAGACTGGACAGTCACGAAAAACTATGGCTACACCTTC. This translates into CATSRDWTVTKNYGYTF.

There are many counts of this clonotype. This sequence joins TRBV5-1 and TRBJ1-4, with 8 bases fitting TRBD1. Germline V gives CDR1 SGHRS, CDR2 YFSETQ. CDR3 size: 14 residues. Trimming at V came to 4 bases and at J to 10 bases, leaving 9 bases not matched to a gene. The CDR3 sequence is CASSTGQGSGKLFF. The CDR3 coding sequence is TGCGCCAGCAGCACTGGACAGGGCTCGGGAAAACTGTTTTTT.

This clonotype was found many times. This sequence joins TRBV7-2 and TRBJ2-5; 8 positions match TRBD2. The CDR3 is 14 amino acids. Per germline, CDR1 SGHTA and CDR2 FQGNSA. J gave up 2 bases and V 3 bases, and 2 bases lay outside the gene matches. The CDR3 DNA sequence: TGTGCCAGCAGCTTCAGCGGGGGACAAGAGACCCAGTACTTC. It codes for CASSFSGGQETQYF.

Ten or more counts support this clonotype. DNA of the CDR3: TGCGCCAGCAACCAGGGGACCCCTCAAGAGACCCAGTACTTC. Translated, it gives CASNQGTPQETQYF. V is TRBV5-1 and J is TRBJ2-5; a weak D match, TRBD1 (6 bases). Germline V gene sequence: CDR1 SGHRS, CDR2 YFSETQ. This CDR3 region has 14 residues. Trimming removed 6 bases at V and 2 bases at J, with 14 bases between.

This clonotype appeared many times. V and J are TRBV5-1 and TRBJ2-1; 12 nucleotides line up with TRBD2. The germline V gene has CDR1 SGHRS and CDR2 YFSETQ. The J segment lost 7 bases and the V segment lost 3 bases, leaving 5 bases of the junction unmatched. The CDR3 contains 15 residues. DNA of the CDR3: TGCGCCAGCAGCTCACTAGCGGGGGGAAAGAATGAGCAGTTCTTC. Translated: CASSSLAGGKNEQFF.

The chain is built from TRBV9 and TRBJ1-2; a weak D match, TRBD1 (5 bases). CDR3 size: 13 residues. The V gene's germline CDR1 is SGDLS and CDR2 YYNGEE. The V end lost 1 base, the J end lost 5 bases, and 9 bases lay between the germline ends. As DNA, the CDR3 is TGTGCCAGCAGCGTATCGGAGGGGTATGGCTACACCTTC. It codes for CASSVSEGYGYTF. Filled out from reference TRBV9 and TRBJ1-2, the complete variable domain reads DSGVTQTPKHLITATGQRVTLRCSPRSGDLSVYWYQQSLDQGLQFLIQYYNGEERAKGNILERFSAQQFPDLHSELNLSSLELGDSALYFCASSVSEGYGYTFGSGTRLTVV.

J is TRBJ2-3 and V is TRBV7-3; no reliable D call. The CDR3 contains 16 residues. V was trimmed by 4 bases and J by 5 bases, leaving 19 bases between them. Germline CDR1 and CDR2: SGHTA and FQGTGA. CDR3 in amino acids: CASSSPDSAPLDTQYF. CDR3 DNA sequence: TGTGCCAGCAGCTCACCTGACTCGGCGCCCTTAGATACGCAGTATTTT.

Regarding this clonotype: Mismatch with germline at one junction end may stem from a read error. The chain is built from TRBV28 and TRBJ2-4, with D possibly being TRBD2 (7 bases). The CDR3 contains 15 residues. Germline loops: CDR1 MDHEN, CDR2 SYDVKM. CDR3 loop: CASSLGGGGQNIQHF. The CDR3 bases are TGTGCCAGCAGTTTAGGGGGGGGCGGACAAAACATTCAGCACTTC.

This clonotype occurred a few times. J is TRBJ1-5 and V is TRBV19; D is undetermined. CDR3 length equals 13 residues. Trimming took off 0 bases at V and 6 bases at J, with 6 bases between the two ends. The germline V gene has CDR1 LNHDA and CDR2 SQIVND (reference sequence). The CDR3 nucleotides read TGTGCCAGTAGTATAGATCGGCTTCAGCCCCAGCATTTT. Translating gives CASSIDRLQPQHF.

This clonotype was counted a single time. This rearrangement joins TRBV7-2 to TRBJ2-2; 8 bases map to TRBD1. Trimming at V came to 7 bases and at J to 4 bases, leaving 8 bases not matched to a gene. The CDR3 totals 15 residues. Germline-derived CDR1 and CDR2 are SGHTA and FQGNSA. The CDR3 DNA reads TGTGCCAGCACCACAGGGGGGTTGGGCACCGGGGAGCTGTTTTTT. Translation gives CASTTGGLGTGELFF.

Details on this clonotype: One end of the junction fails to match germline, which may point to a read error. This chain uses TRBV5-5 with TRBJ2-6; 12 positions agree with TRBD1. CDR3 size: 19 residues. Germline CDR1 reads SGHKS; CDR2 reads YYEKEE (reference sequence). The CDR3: CASSLSTGQGASGANVLTF. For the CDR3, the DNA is TGTGCCAGCAGCTTGTCAACGGGACAGGGGGCATCTGGGGCCAACGTCCTGACCTTC.

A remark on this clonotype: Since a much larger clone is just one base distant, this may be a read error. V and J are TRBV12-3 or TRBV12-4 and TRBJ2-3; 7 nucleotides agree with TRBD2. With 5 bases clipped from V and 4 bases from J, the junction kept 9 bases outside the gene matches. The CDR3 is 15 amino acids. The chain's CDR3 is CASSELALSADTQYF. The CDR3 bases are TGTGCCAGCAGTGAACTAGCGCTAAGCGCAGATACGCAGTATTTT.

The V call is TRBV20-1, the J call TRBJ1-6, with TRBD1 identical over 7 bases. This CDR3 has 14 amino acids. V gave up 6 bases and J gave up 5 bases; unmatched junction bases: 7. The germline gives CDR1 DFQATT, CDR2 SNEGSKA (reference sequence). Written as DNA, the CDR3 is TGCAGTGCAATCGGGGACAGCCATAATTCACCCCTCCACTTT. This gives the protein CSAIGDSHNSPLHF.

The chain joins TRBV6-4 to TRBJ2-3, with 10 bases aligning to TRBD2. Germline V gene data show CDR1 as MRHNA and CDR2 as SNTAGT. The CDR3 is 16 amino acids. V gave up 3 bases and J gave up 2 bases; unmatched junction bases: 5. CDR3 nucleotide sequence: TGTGCCAGCAGTGATACCGGGACTAGCGACACAGATACGCAGTATTTT. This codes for CASSDTGTSDTDTQYF.

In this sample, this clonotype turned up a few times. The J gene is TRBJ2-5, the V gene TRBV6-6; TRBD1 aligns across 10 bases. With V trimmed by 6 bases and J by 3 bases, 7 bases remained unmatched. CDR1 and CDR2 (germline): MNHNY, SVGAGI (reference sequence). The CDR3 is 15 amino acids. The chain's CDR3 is CASSRQGAVKETQYF. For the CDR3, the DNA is TGTGCCAGCAGCAGACAGGGGGCGGTTAAAGAGACCCAGTACTTC.

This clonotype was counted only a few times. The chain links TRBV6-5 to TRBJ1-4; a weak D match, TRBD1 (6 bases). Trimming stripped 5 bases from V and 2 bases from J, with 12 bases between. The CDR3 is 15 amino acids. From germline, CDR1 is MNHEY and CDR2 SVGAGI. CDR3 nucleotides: TGTGCCAGCAGTGACCCGGGGGGCACTAATGAAAAACTGTTTTTT. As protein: CASSDPGGTNEKLFF.

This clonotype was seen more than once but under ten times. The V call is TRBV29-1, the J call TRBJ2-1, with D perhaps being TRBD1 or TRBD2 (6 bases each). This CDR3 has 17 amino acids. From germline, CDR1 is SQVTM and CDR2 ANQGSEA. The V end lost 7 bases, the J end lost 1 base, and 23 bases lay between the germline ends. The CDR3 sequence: CSAGGYRGAESYNEQFF. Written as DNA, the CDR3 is TGCAGCGCCGGTGGTTATAGGGGGGCGGAATCCTACAATGAGCAGTTCTTC.

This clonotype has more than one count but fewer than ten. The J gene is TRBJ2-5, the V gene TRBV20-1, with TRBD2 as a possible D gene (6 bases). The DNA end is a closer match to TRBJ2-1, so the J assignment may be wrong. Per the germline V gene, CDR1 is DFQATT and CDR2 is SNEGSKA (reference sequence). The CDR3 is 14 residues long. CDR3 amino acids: CSARDAGTPDEQFF. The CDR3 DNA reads TGCAGTGCTAGAGATGCGGGAACCCCGGATGAGCAGTTCTTC.

DNA of the CDR3: TGTGCCAGCACCACAAGAGGGGGATCCTCCTACGAGCAGTACTTC. Translating it yields CASTTRGGSSYEQYF. This chain links TRBV7-2 with TRBJ2-7; the D gene is possibly TRBD1 (6 bases). CDR3 length: 15 residues. Germline values: CDR1 SGHTA, CDR2 FQGNSA. Trimming shortened V by 7 bases and J by 0 bases, and 16 bases separated the two germline ends.